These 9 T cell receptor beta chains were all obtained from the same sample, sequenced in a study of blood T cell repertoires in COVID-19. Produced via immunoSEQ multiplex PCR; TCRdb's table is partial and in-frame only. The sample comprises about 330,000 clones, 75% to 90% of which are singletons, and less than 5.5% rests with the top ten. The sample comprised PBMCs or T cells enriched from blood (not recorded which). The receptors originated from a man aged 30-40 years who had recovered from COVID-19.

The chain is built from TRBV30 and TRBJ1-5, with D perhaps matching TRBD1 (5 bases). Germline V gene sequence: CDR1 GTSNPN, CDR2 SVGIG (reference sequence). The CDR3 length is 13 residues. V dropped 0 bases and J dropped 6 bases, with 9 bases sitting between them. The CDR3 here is CAWSVLRGQPQHF. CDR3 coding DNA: TGTGCCTGGAGTGTACTTAGGGGTCAGCCCCAGCATTTT. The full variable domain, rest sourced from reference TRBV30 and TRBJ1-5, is SQTIHQWPATLVQPVGSPLSLECTVEGTSNPNLYWYRQAAGRGLQLLFYSVGIGQISSEVPQNLSASRPQDRQFILSSKKLLLSDSGFYLCAWSVLRGQPQHFGDGTRLSIL.

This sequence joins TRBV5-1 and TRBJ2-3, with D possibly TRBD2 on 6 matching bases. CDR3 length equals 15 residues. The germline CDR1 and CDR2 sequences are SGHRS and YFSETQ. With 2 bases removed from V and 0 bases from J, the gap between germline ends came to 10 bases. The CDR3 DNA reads TGCGCCAGCAGCTTCTCACTAGCAAGCACAGATACGCAGTATTTT. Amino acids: CASSFSLASTDTQYF.

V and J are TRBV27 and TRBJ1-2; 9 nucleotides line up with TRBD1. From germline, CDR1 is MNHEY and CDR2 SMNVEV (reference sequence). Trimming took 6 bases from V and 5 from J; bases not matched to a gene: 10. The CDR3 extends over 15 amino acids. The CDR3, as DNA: TGTGCCAGCAGGCCCCCAGGGACAGGGACTTATGGCTACACCTTC. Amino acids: CASRPPGTGTYGYTF.

The DNA of the CDR3 is TGCGCCAGCAACTCGGTCTCTGGGGCCAACGTCCTGACTTTC. It codes for CASNSVSGANVLTF. The chain employs TRBV5-1 and TRBJ2-6, with D unresolved. CDR1 and CDR2 from the germline V gene are SGHRS and YFSETQ. V lost 6 bases to trimming and J lost 0 bases, with 7 bases between them. CDR3 length: 14 residues.

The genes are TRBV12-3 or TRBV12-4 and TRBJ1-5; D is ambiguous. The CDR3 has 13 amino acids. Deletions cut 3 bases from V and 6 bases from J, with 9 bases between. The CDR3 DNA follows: TGTGCCAGCAGTTTCGGGTCCGGTCAGCCCCAGCATTTT. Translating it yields CASSFGSGQPQHF.

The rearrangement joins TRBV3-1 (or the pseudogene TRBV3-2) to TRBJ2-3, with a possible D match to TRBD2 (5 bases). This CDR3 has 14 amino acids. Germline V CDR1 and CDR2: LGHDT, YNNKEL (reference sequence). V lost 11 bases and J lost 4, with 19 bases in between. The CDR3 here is CAVSGRTRADTQYF. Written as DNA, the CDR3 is TGTGCCGTCTCGGGCAGGACGAGGGCAGATACGCAGTATTTT.

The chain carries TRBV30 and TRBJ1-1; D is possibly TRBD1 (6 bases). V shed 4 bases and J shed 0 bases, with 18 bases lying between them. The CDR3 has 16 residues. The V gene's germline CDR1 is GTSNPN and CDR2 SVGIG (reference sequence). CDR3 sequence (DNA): TGTGCCTGGACGGGGGGCCCAAGCGGCATGAACACTGAAGCTTTCTTT. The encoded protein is CAWTGGPSGMNTEAFF.

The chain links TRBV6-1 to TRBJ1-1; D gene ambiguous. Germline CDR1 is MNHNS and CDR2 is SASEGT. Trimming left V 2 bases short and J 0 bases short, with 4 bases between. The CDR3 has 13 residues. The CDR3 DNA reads TGTGCCAGCAGTGAACCCATGAACACTGAAGCTTTCTTT. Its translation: CASSEPMNTEAFF.

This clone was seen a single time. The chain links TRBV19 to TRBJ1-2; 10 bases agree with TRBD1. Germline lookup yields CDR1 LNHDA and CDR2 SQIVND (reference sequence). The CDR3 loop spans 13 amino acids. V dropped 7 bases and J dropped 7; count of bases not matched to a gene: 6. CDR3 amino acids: CASTATGGFGYTF. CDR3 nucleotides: TGTGCCAGTACCGCGACAGGGGGCTTTGGCTACACCTTC.